Described below is a single T cell receptor (beta chain) sequence and its context. The data were taken from a study of blood T cell repertoires in COVID-19. Across the study: Sources were T cells, B-cell-depleted T cells, or PBMCs; the material itself was cDNA or gDNA.

Seattle enrolled patients during active infection and tracked them longitudinally. This CDR3 has 14 residues. Trimming cost V 4 bases and J 5 bases, with 11 bases left between them. The germline V gene encodes CDR1 SGHTA and CDR2 FQGNSA. The data were produced by immunoSEQ multiplex PCR, yet TCRdb's version contains in-frame clones alone and is incomplete. The sample contains about 160,000 clones, just under 90% of which appear only once. The sequenced sample was peripheral blood. The source is a woman aged 70-85 years with COVID-19, enrolled during active disease. This chain links TRBV7-2 with TRBJ1-4; a possible D gene is TRBD1 (5 bases). The CDR3 is CASSWTPTNEKLFF. The CDR3 DNA follows: TGTGCCAGCAGCTGGACACCCACCAATGAAAAACTGTTTTTT.